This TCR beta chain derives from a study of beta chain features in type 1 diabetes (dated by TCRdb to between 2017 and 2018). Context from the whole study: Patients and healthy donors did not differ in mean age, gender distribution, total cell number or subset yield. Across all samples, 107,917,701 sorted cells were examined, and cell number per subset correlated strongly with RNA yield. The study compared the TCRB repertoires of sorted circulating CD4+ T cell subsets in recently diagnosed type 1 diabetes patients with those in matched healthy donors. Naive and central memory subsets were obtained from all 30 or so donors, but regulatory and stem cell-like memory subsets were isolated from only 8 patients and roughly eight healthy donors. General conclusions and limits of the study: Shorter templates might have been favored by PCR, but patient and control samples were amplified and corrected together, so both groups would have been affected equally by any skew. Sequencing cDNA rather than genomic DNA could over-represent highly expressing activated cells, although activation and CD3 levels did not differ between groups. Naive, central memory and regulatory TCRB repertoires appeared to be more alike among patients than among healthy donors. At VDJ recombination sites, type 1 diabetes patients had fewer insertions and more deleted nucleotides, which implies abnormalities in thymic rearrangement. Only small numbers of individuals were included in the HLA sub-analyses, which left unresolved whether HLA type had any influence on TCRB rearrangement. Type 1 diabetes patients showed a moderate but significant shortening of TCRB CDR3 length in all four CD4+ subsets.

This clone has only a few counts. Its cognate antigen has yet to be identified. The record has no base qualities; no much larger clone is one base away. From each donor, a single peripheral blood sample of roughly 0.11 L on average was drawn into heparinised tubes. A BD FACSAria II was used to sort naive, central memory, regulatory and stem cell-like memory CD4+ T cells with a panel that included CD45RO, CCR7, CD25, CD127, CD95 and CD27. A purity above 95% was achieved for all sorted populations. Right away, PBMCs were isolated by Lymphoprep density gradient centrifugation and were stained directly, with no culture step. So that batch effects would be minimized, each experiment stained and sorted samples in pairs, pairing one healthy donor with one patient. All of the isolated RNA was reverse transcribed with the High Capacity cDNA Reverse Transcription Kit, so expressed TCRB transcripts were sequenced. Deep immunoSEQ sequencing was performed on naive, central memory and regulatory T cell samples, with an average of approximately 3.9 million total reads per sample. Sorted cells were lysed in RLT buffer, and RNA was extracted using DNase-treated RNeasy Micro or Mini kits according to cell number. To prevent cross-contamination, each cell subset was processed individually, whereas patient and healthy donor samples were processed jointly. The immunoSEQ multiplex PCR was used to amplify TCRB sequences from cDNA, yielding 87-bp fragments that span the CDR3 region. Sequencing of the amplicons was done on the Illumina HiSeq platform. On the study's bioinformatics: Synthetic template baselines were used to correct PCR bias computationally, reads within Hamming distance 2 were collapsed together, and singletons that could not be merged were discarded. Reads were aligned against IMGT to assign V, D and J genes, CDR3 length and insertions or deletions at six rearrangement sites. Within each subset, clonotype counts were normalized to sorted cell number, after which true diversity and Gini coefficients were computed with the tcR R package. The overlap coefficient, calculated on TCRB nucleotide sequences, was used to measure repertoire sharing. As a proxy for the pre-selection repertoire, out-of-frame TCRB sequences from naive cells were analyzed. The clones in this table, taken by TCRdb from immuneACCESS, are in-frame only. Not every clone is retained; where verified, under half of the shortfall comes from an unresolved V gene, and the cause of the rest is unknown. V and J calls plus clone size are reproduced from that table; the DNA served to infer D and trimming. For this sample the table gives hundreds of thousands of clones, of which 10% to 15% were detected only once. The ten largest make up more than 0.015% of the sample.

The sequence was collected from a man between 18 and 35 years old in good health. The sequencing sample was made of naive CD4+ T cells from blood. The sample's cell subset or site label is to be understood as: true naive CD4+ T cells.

The CDR3 is CASSVGAGGPSADTQYF. DNA sequence: TGTGCCAGCAGCGTAGGGGCGGGAGGGCCCTCGGCAGATACGCAGTATTTT. The sequence is built from TRBV9 and TRBJ2-3, with 9 bases in between that match TRBD2. CDR1 and CDR2 are drawn from the germline V gene: SGDLS, YYNGEE. Here V drops 0 bases and J drops 4 bases, and the junction holds 9 bases not matched to any gene. The CDR3 goes from the cysteine to the phenylalanine over 17 residues. Kept here is only the CDR3 DNA, which spans 51 bases and is read in frame from base 1.